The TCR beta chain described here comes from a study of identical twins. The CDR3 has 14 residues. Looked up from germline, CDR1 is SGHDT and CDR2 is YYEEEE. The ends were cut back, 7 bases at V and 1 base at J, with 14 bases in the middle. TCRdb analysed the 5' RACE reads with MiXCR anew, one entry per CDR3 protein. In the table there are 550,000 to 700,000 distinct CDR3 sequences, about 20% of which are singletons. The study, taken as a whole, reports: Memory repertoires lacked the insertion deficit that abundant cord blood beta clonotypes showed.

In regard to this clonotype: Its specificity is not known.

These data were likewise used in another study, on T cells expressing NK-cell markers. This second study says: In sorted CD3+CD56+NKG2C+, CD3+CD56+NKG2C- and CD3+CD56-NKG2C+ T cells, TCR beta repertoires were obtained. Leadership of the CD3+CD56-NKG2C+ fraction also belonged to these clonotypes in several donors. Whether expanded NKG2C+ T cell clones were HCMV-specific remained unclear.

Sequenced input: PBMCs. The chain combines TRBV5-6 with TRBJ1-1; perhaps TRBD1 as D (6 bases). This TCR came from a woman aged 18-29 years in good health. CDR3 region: CASVMDRTNTEAFF. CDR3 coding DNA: TGTGCCAGCGTGATGGACAGAACGAACACTGAAGCTTTCTTT.